This T cell receptor (beta chain) was obtained from a study of cytomegalovirus exposure and HLA in healthy donors. The study's findings and limits: The study flagged approximately 180 TCR beta chains as cytomegalovirus-associated. After further analysis at a later stage, some 15,000 TCR beta sequences were associated with HLA alleles at 0.05 false discovery rate. Later on, an analysis showed TCR association rates differing by HLA locus, with DRB1 the most and HLA-C the fewest.

Germline CDR1 is GTSNPN and CDR2 is SVGIG (reference sequence). This CDR3 is 14 amino acids long. The PCR ran on 60 Vbeta and 13 Jbeta primers. Method: immunoSEQ multiplex PCR; TCRdb's copy keeps in-frame clones and lacks some. Among about 120,000 clones listed, about 74% were seen once. A remark on this clone: The antigen is not known. At one end the junction does not follow the germline gene, possibly because of a read error.

The sequence was collected from a female donor in good health and CMV-seronegative. Source material: PBMCs. V is TRBV30 and J is TRBJ2-7, with D possibly being TRBD2 (5 bases). The CDR3 here is CAWGVGRGTYEQYF. The CDR3 DNA follows: TGTGCCTGGGGTGTGGGCCGGGGAACCTACGAGCAGTACTTC.